The entry below gives a single T cell receptor (beta chain) sequence along with its context. Its antigen is not known. The sample is drawn from a study of cytomegalovirus exposure and HLA in healthy donors. Whole-study findings and limits: Rarity marked most TCR sequences, yet some public TCRs occurred in many donors. Later analysis associated a missense DCLRE1C variant with TCR beta V- and J-gene trimming. Overall, approximately 150 TCR beta chains were annotated as cytomegalovirus-associated.

It was with 60 Vbeta and 13 Jbeta primers that the PCR ran. The table came from immunoSEQ multiplex PCR; TCRdb's copy has only in-frame clones and leaves some out. The sample holds hundreds of thousands of clones, about 79% seen once. The germline V gene encodes CDR1 SGHNT and CDR2 YYREEE (reference sequence). The CDR3 consists of 16 residues. V shed 4 bases and J 1 base; nucleotides not matched to a gene: 10. The chain carries TRBV5-4 and TRBJ1-1; TRBD1 agrees at 7 bases. Sequenced input: PBMCs. The TCR sequence derives from a male donor in good health and CMV-seronegative. The CDR3 DNA follows: TGTGCCAGCAGCGTTCACAGGGGCCTCCAGAACACTGAAGCTTTCTTT. The encoded protein is CASSVHRGLQNTEAFF.